This T cell receptor (beta chain) was sequenced in a study of T cell repertoires in cytomegalovirus infection. Study in general: Public TCR beta signatures marked donors with CMV infection and the matching HLA. The study, taken as a whole, reports: Cumulative public TCR beta family frequency identified CMV carriers with the relevant HLA. HLA-C-restricted CMV clonotypes gave the most frequent clonotype in two of eight donors.

MiXCR was run by TCRdb on the reads, yielding one entry per CDR3 protein. The sample lists over 250,000 distinct CDR3 sequences; about 23% were seen once. This clonotype appeared a few times. Its target is unknown. At one of its ends the junction is not consistent with the germline gene, which may arise from a read error. Germline CDR1 reads KGHDR; CDR2 reads SFDVKD. The CDR3 contains 15 residues. The chain links TRBV24-1 to TRBJ2-3, with TRBD2 matching 9 bases. Sequences were obtained from PBMCs. The clonotype originates from a human donor in good health (CMV status not recorded). Some clones in this sample may be carry-over from other donors' samples. DNA of the CDR3: TGTGCCACCAGCCCCTTTGGGACTAGCATAGATACGCAGTATTTT. Its protein product is CATSPFGTSIDTQYF.